The rows below give T cell receptor beta chains drawn from one sample of a study of blood T cell repertoires in COVID-19. Using immunoSEQ multiplex PCR, the repertoire was profiled, and TCRdb retains in-frame clones only, with some absent. The table records some 320,000 clones, around 92% of them present only once. Sequenced input: peripheral blood. The receptors stem from a woman aged 25 to 39 with COVID-19, enrolled during active disease. Each CDR3 is given with its conserved first and last residue. The D gene is left open where the match is weak. Part of the rows lack a size; the others show once, few, many or a class for expanded clones.

d_call | clone_size | j_call | v_call | cdr3_nt | cdr3_aa
NA | NA | TRBJ1-1 | TRBV4-2 | TGTGCCAGCAGCCAAGGAGGGTTCACTGAAGCTTTCTTT | CASSQGGFTEAFF
NA | NA | TRBJ1-6 | TRBV3-1/TRBV3-2 | TGTGCCAGCAGCGACAGGACATCACCCCTCCACTTT | CASSDRTSPLHF
NA | NA | TRBJ1-2 | TRBV19 | TGTGCCAGTAGTATACAGGGGCCGGGACGGAACGGCTACACCTTC | CASSIQGPGRNGYTF
TRBD1 | NA | TRBJ2-2 | TRBV4-2 | TGTGCCAGCCCCCGAAGGGGGCGCTTTAAGAACACCGGGGAGCTGTTTTTT | CASPRRGRFKNTGELFF
TRBD2 | NA | TRBJ2-1 | TRBV7-9 | TGTGCCAGCAGCTACTCCGGGACTAGCGGGGCCCTCAATGAGCAGTTCTTC | CASSYSGTSGALNEQFF
NA | NA | TRBJ1-5 | TRBV15 | TGTGCCACCAGCGCCCAGGTTATTAGCAATCAGCCCCAGCATTTT | CATSAQVISNQPQHF
TRBD1 | NA | TRBJ1-1 | TRBV6-6 | TGTGCCAGCAGTTTTGGGCTACAGGGGGCCCCTTATGAAGCTTTCTTT | CASSFGLQGAPYEAFF
TRBD1 | NA | TRBJ1-5 | TRBV30 | TGTGCCTGGAGGCCACAGGGGTCGGTTCAGCCCCAGCATTTT | CAWRPQGSVQPQHF
TRBD1 | NA | TRBJ1-1 | TRBV7-9 | TGTGCCAGCAGCTTAGTCATCGGGACAGGGGAAGCTGAAGCTTTCTTT | CASSLVIGTGEAEAFF
NA | NA | TRBJ2-1 | TRBV5-6 | TGTGCCAGCAGCTTACAAGCGGAGCAGTTCTTC | CASSLQAEQFF
NA | NA | TRBJ1-4 | TRBV3-1/TRBV3-2 | TGTGCCACCGGCCAGGATTCGGGAGAAAAACTGTTTTTT | CATGQDSGEKLFF
NA | few | TRBJ1-6 | TRBV28 | TGTGCCAGCAGCACAGGGAGGGTATATAATTCACCCCTCCACTTT | CASSTGRVYNSPLHF
TRBD1 | NA | TRBJ1-5 | TRBV7-8 | TGTGCCAGCAGCCCATGGACAGGGGTGTTAGTCGATCAGCCCCAGCATTTT | CASSPWTGVLVDQPQHF
NA | NA | TRBJ2-3 | TRBV5-1 | TGCGCCAGCAGCTTGGTCTCGCAGACTCACACAGATACGCAGTATTTT | CASSLVSQTHTDTQYF
TRBD2 | NA | TRBJ2-5 | TRBV27 | TGTGCCAGCAGCTTGAGACTAGCGGGGGCGTCGTACCAAGAGACCCAGTACTTC | CASSLRLAGASYQETQYF
NA | NA | TRBJ2-3 | TRBV10-2 | TGCGCCAGCAGTGAAGTAGAGGGAATGGGCACAGATACGCAGTATTTT | CASSEVEGMGTDTQYF
TRBD1 | NA | TRBJ1-2 | TRBV28 | TGTGCCAGCAGTTCACAGGGGTCCTATGGCTACACCTTC | CASSSQGSYGYTF
NA | NA | TRBJ2-2 | TRBV6-5 | TGTGCCAGCAGTTCCCCCGAGGGGGATGGGTTCGGGGAGCTGTTTTTT | CASSSPEGDGFGELFF
NA | NA | TRBJ2-5 | TRBV7-9 | TGTGCCAGCAGCTTTGGAGGAGGCCTCCAAGAGACCCAGTACTTC | CASSFGGGLQETQYF
TRBD2 | NA | TRBJ2-1 | TRBV5-4 | TGTGCCAGCAGCTTGCCTGGGCGGGGGGGCCCAAAGTCCTACAATGAGCAGTTCTTC | CASSLPGRGGPKSYNEQFF
NA | NA | TRBJ1-1 | TRBV11-2 | TGTGCCAGCAGTTTTCTTGGGGCCAGGGGCTTTTTCGAACCTGAAGCTTTCTTT | CASSFLGARGFFEPEAFF
TRBD2 | NA | TRBJ2-2 | TRBV5-1 | TGCGCCAGCAGCTTGGCCGGGGGGAGCGGGGAGCTGTTTTTT | CASSLAGGSGELFF
NA | NA | TRBJ2-2 | TRBV7-2 | TGTGCCAGCACCGCTAAACAGGTTAACACCGGGGAGCTGTTTTTT | CASTAKQVNTGELFF
TRBD2 | NA | TRBJ2-5 | TRBV5-1 | TGCGCCAGCAGCTTGGACGACGGGGGGTTGTGGGGAGAGACCCAGTACTTC | CASSLDDGGLWGETQYF
TRBD1 | NA | TRBJ2-2 | TRBV24-1 | TGTGCCACCGGCAGGGGGCAGGACGGGGAGCTGTTTTTT | CATGRGQDGELFF
NA | NA | TRBJ2-7 | TRBV20-1 | TGCAGTGCTAGCGGGTACGAGCAGTACTTC | CSASGYEQYF
NA | NA | TRBJ2-2 | TRBV19 | TGTGCCAGTATCGCCGGGAGACACACCGGGGAGCTGTTTTTT | CASIAGRHTGELFF
NA | NA | TRBJ1-2 | TRBV19 | TGTGCCAGTAGTTGGGGGACACCCTATGGCTACACCTTC | CASSWGTPYGYTF
TRBD1 | NA | TRBJ1-1 | TRBV6-5 | TGTGCCAGCAGTTCCCCGCTGACAGGGGGCACTGAAGCTTTCTTT | CASSSPLTGGTEAFF
NA | NA | TRBJ2-1 | TRBV11-2 | TGTGCCAGCAGCTTAGATACGGGGGTTTGGTACAATGAGCAGTTCTTC | CASSLDTGVWYNEQFF
NA | NA | TRBJ1-4 | TRBV6-5 | TGTGCCAGCAGTTACCTTGCAACTAATGAAAAACTGTTTTTT | CASSYLATNEKLFF
NA | NA | TRBJ2-7 | TRBV5-5 | TGTGCCAGCAGCTTGGCCGCGCAACCCTACGAGCAGTACTTC | CASSLAAQPYEQYF
TRBD1 | NA | TRBJ2-7 | TRBV19 | TGTGCCAGTAGTTCCGGGACAGGGACCCCCTACGAGCAGTACTTC | CASSSGTGTPYEQYF
NA | NA | TRBJ1-2 | TRBV28 | TGTGCCAGCAGTGCGGACACCTACTATGGCTACACCTTC | CASSADTYYGYTF
TRBD1 | NA | TRBJ2-3 | TRBV16 | TGTGCCAGCAGCCGCGGCCCGGGACAGGGGGCCGGGGGGACCACAGATACGCAGTATTTT | CASSRGPGQGAGGTTDTQYF
TRBD1 | NA | TRBJ1-2 | TRBV30 | TGTGCCTGGAGCTCCGGCAGGGGGCTTGGCTACACCTTC | CAWSSGRGLGYTF
NA | few | TRBJ1-2 | TRBV19 | TGTGCCAGTAGTATAGATCTTTACCCCCCCTCAGCGTCTAACTATGGCTACACCTTC | CASSIDLYPPSASNYGYTF
NA | NA | TRBJ2-3 | TRBV7-2 | TGTGCCAGCAGCTACACTAGGTGGGGCACAGATACGCAGTATTTT | CASSYTRWGTDTQYF
NA | NA | TRBJ2-2 | TRBV24-1 | TGTGCCACCAGTGACACCAGGGCGTCCGGGGAGCTGTTTTTT | CATSDTRASGELFF
TRBD2 | NA | TRBJ2-5 | TRBV5-6 | TGTGCCAGCAACACTGGGGGGGTGGGCCCAGAGACCCAGTACTTC | CASNTGGVGPETQYF
TRBD1 | NA | TRBJ1-2 | TRBV7-9 | TGTGCCAGCAGCTTAGTGAGAAACAGGGGACACTATGGCTACACCTTC | CASSLVRNRGHYGYTF
NA | NA | TRBJ2-7 | TRBV18 | TGTGCCAGCTCACCACAGCCGACGGGTACCTACGAGCAGTACTTC | CASSPQPTGTYEQYF
NA | NA | TRBJ1-1 | TRBV10-3 | TGTGCCATCAGCCCCAGGGGAGTGGATGAAGCTTTCTTT | CAISPRGVDEAFF
NA | NA | TRBJ1-1 | TRBV6-5 | TGTGCCAGCAGTTACGAGTTGACACTCATGAACACTGAAGCTTTCTTT | CASSYELTLMNTEAFF
NA | NA | TRBJ2-7 | TRBV15 | TGTGCCACCAGCAGAGGCAGACTCTACGAGCAGTACTTC | CATSRGRLYEQYF
NA | NA | TRBJ1-4 | TRBV14 | TGTGCCAGCAGCCTCAGACCAGGGGAAAAACTGTTTTTT | CASSLRPGEKLFF